This T cell receptor beta chain was found in a study of shared clonotypes between healthy human individuals. Study-level points and caveats: Among non-shared clonotypes, generation probabilities were lower than among those shared by all four donors.

The run depth of the assay was deep. Sequencing used immunoSEQ multiplex PCR; TCRdb keeps in-frame clones, though not all of them. This table has around 1.6 million clones, approximately 98% appearing once. On this clone: Its antigen is undetermined.

Trimming stripped 0 bases from V and 7 bases from J, with 13 bases between. Germline V gene data show CDR1 as LNHNV and CDR2 as YYDKDF (reference sequence). This CDR3 comprises 15 residues. This rearrangement joins TRBV15 to TRBJ1-5; possibly TRBD1 for D (6 bases). The origin of this receptor is a man younger than 45 in good health. Sequenced material: naive CD4+ T cells sorted from blood. Noted subset: CD45RA+ positively selected. CDR3 bases: TGTGCCACCAGCAGAGATGTGAGGGGGGGGCAGCCCCAGCATTTT. Translated: CATSRDVRGGQPQHF.